This passage covers 10 T cell receptor beta chains from one sample sequenced in a study of OX40 agonist ivuxolimab in advanced cancers. TCRdb's copy holds only in-frame clones and misses some; the assay was immunoSEQ multiplex PCR. The table lists some 21,000 clones, roughly 91% of them singletons. Sequencing used CD4+ or CD8+ T cells sorted from blood, obtained in a trial of the OX40 agonist ivuxolimab. The origin of the receptors is an adult with an advanced solid tumor such as melanoma, head and neck, liver or kidney cancer.

The chain joins TRBV5-5 to TRBJ2-7; 12 positions agree with TRBD2. Germline V CDR1 and CDR2: SGHKS, YYEKEE (reference sequence). V gave up 1 base and J gave up 5 bases; unmatched junction bases: 7. The CDR3 is made up of 16 amino acids. CDR3 in DNA: TGTGCCAGCAGCTTGATGCTAGCGGGAGGGCAGGACGAGCAGTACTTC. This translates into CASSLMLAGGQDEQYF.

The chain employs TRBV27 and TRBJ2-6; tentatively, D is TRBD1 (6 bases). V lost 6 bases to trimming and J lost 2 bases, with 8 bases between them. This CDR3 region has 14 residues. Per the germline V gene, CDR1 is MNHEY and CDR2 is SMNVEV (reference sequence). CDR3 DNA: TGTGCCAGCAGCTGGACAGCTGGGGCCAACGTCCTGACTTTC. Protein sequence: CASSWTAGANVLTF.

V gene TRBV7-3 combines with J gene TRBJ2-3; no clear D. There are 13 residues in the CDR3. The germline CDR1 and CDR2 sequences are SGHTA and FQGTGA. V was clipped by 1 base and J by 3 bases, with 5 bases between them. The CDR3 DNA is TGTGCCAGCAGCTTAATCGGGACAGATACGCAGTATTTT. This translates into CASSLIGTDTQYF.

The chain links TRBV28 to TRBJ2-7, with D tentatively TRBD1 (5 bases). The CDR3 length is 14 residues. The germline CDR1 and CDR2 sequences are MDHEN and SYDVKM. V was cut by 6 bases and J by 0 bases, with 12 bases left in between. For the CDR3, the DNA is TGTGCCAGCAGGCGGCAGGGCAGCTCCTACGAGCAGTACTTC. Translated, it gives CASRRQGSSYEQYF.

Only a few counts were recorded for this clone. This chain uses TRBV6-4 with TRBJ1-5; D uncertain. Germline assignment: CDR1 MRHNA and CDR2 SNTAGT. Trimming took 3 bases from V and 3 from J, leaving 6 bases between them. The CDR3 is 13 residues long. CDR3 in amino acids: CASSEGANQPQHF. The CDR3 region has the DNA TGTGCCAGCAGTGAAGGAGCCAATCAGCCCCAGCATTTT.

The V call is TRBV7-3, the J call TRBJ2-5, with TRBD1 identical over 7 bases. The CDR3 is 13 residues long. Germline values: CDR1 SGHTA, CDR2 FQGTGA. Trimming removed 4 bases from V and 5 bases from J; junction bases left unmatched: 4. CDR3 loop: CASSSTGPETQYF. The CDR3 nucleotides read TGTGCCAGCAGCTCGACAGGGCCGGAGACCCAGTACTTC.

V gene TRBV9 combines with J gene TRBJ1-2; tentative D call: TRBD1 (5 bases). Deletions cut 4 bases from V and 3 bases from J, with 13 bases between. CDR1 is SGDLS and CDR2 is YYNGEE in the germline V gene. The CDR3 loop spans 14 amino acids. CDR3 in amino acids: CASSPSGGDYGYTF. The CDR3 coding sequence is TGTGCCAGCAGCCCGTCCGGGGGAGACTATGGCTACACCTTC.

The chain has TRBV7-9 and TRBJ2-1; D is unclear. With 1 base removed from V and 9 bases from J, the gap between germline ends came to 7 bases. The CDR3 totals 12 residues. CDR1 is SEHNR and CDR2 is FQNEAQ in the germline V gene (reference sequence). DNA of the CDR3: TGTGCCAGCAGCTTAGAGCCCCGTGAGCAGTTCTTC. As protein: CASSLEPREQFF.

This clone has a single count. J is TRBJ2-1 and V is TRBV6-5; D gene ambiguous. Trimming left V 0 bases short and J 8 bases short, with 11 bases between. The CDR3 is made up of 14 amino acids. Germline V gene sequence: CDR1 MNHEY, CDR2 SVGAGI. CDR3 DNA sequence: TGTGCCAGCAGTTACTCGAGCAGGCTGGATGAGCAGTTCTTC. It is translated as CASSYSSRLDEQFF.

V and J are TRBV19 and TRBJ2-3; no firm D call. Per the germline V gene, CDR1 is LNHDA and CDR2 is SQIVND (reference sequence). Trimming left V 0 bases short and J 3 bases short, with 13 bases between. The CDR3 spans 16 residues. CDR3 loop: CASSIEGRFVTDTQYF. In DNA, the CDR3 is TGTGCCAGTAGTATAGAGGGCCGCTTTGTTACAGATACGCAGTATTTT.